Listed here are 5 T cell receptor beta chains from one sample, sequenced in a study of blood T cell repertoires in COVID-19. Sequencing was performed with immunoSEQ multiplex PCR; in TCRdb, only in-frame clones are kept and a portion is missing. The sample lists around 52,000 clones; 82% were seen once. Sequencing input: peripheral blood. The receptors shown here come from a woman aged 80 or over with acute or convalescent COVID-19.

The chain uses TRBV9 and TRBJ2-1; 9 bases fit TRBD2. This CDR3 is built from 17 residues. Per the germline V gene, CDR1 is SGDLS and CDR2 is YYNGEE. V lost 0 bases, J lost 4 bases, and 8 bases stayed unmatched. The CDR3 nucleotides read TGTGCCAGCAGCGTAGGTCCTAGCGGGACCCCTTACAATGAGCAGTTCTTC. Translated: CASSVGPSGTPYNEQFF.

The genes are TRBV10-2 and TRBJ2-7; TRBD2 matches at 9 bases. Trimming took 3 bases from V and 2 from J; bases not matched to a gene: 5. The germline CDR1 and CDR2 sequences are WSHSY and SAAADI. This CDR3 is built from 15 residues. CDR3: CASSDGAGGPYEQYF. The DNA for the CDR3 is TGCGCCAGCAGTGACGGAGCGGGGGGCCCCTACGAGCAGTACTTC.

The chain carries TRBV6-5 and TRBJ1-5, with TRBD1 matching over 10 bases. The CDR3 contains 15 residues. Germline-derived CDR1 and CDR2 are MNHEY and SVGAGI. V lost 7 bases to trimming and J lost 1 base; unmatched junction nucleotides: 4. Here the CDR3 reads CASTRDRGSNQPQHF. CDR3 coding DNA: TGTGCCAGCACCCGGGACAGGGGAAGCAATCAGCCCCAGCATTTT.

CDR3 DNA sequence: TGTGCCAGCGTTTCTACGGGAAGCACAGATACGCAGTATTTT. It yields the protein CASVSTGSTDTQYF. The rearrangement uses TRBV7-9 and TRBJ2-3; tentative D call: TRBD2 (5 bases). The CDR3 loop spans 14 amino acids. The V and J ends lost 8 bases and 0 bases respectively, with 12 bases between them. CDR1 is SEHNR and CDR2 is FQNEAQ in the germline V gene (reference sequence).

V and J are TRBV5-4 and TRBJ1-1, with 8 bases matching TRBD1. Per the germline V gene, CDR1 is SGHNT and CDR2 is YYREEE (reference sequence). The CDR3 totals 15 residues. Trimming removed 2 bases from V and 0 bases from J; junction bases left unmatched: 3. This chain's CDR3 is CASSFGQGVNTEAFF. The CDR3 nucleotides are TGTGCCAGCAGCTTCGGACAGGGCGTGAACACTGAAGCTTTCTTT.